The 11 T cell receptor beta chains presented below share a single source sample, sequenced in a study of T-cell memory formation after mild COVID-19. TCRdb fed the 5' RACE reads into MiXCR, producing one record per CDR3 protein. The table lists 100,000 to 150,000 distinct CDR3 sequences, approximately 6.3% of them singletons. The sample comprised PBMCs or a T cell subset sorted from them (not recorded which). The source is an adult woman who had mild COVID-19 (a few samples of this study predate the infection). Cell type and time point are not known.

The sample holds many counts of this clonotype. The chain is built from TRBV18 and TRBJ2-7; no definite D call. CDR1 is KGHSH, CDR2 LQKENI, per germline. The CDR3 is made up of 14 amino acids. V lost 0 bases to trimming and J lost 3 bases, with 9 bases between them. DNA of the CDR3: TGTGCCAGCTCACCACCGGCTGCCAGCTACGAGCAGTACTTC. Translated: CASSPPAASYEQYF.

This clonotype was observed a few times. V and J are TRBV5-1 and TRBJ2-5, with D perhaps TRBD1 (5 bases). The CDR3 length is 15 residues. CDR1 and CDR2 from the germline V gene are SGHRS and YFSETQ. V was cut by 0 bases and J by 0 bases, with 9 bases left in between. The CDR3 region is CASSLAGRDQETQYF. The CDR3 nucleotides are TGCGCCAGCAGCTTGGCAGGGCGTGACCAAGAGACCCAGTACTTC.

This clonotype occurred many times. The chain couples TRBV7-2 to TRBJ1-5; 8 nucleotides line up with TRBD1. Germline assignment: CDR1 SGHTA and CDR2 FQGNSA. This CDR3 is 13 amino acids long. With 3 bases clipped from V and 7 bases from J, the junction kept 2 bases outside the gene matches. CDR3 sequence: CASSLDRVQPQHF. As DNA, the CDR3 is TGTGCCAGCAGCTTGGACAGGGTCCAGCCCCAGCATTTT.

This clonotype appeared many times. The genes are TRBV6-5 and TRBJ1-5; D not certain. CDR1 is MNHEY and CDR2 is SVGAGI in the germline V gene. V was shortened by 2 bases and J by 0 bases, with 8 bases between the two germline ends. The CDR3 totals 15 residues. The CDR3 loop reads CASSYDTHSNQPQHF. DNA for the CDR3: TGTGCCAGCAGTTACGATACACATAGCAATCAGCCCCAGCATTTT.

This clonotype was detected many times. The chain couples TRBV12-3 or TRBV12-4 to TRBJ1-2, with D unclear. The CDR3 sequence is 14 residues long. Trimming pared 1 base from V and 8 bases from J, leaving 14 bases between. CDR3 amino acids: CASSLDPGTGGYTF. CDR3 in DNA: TGTGCCAGCAGTTTAGATCCAGGAACTGGGGGCTACACCTTC.

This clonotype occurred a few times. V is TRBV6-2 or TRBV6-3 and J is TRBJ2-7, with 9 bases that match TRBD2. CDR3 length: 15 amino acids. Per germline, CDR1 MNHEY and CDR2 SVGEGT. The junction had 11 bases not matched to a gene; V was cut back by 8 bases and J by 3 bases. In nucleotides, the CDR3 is TGTGCCAGCGGCGAGACCGGGACTAGCATCTACGAGCAGTACTTC. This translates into CASGETGTSIYEQYF.

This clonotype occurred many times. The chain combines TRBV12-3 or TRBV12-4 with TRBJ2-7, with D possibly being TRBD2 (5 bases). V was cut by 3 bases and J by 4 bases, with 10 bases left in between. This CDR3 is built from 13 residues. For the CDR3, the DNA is TGTGCCAGCAGTTTCGAGGGCCGGTACGAGCAGTACTTC. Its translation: CASSFEGRYEQYF.

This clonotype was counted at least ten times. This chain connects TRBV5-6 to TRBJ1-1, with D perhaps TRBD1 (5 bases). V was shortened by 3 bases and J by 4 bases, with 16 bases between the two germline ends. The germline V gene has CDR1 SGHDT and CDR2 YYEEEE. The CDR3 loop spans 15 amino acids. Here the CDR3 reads CASSSSTRVSTEAFF. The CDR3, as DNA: TGTGCCAGCAGCTCTTCTACCAGGGTGAGCACTGAAGCTTTCTTT.

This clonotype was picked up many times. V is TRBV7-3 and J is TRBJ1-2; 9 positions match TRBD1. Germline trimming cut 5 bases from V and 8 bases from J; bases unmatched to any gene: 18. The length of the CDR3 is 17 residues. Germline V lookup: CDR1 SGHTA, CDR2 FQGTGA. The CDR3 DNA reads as TGTGCCAGCAGCCCCTTTACCGGGACAGGGTTGTTCCCGGGCTACACCTTC. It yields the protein CASSPFTGTGLFPGYTF.

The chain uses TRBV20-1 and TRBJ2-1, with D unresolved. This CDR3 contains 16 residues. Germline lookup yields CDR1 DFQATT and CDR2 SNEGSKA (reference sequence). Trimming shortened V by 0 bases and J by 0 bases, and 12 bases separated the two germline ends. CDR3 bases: TGCAGTGCTAGAGATCGGTGGCGGAGCTCCTACAATGAGCAGTTCTTC. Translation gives CSARDRWRSSYNEQFF.

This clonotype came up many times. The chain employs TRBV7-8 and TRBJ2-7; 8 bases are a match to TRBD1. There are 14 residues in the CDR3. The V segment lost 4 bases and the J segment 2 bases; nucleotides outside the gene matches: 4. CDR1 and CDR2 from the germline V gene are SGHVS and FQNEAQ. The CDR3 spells CASSSPGQAYEQYF. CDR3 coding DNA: TGTGCCAGCAGCTCCCCGGGACAGGCCTACGAGCAGTACTTC.